The 7 T cell receptor beta chains reported below all come from one sample, sequenced in a study of blood T cells in healthy people across ages. Alongside a J-beta primer mix, a sample-barcoded 5' primer served in a second PCR lasting about 7 to 12 cycles. TCRdb reprocessed the 5' RACE reads via MiXCR and lists one record per CDR3 protein. The sample includes fewer than 900,000 distinct CDR3 sequences, 40% to 45% of them seen just once. The sample consisted of blood. The receptors here all came from an older woman in good health.

This chain uses TRBV12-3 or TRBV12-4 with TRBJ1-2; possible D gene TRBD1, 5 bases. Deletions cut 4 bases from V and 5 bases from J, with 14 bases between. The CDR3 contains 14 residues. CDR3 in amino acids: CASSYRRQSYGYTF. The DNA for the CDR3 is TGTGCCAGCAGTTACCGGAGACAGTCATATGGCTACACCTTC.

The chain links TRBV2 to TRBJ2-1; 8 bases are shared with TRBD2. Losses at the gene ends were 4 bases for V and 6 bases for J; bases not matched to a gene: 5. The CDR3 covers 14 residues. The germline CDR1 and CDR2 sequences are SNHLY and FYNNEI. The CDR3 DNA follows: TGTGCCAGCAGTGGGGACGGGGGGGCCAATGAGCAGTTCTTC. As protein: CASSGDGGANEQFF.

The chain links TRBV19 to TRBJ2-5; 10 nucleotides match TRBD2. V shed 5 bases and J 3 bases; nucleotides not matched to a gene: 9. Germline V lookup: CDR1 LNHDA, CDR2 SQIVND (reference sequence). The CDR3 sequence is 16 residues long. The CDR3 region is CASSPPGLAEEETQYF. The CDR3 coding sequence is TGTGCCAGTAGTCCCCCCGGACTAGCGGAGGAAGAGACCCAGTACTTC.

J is TRBJ2-3 and V is TRBV12-3 or TRBV12-4; weak D call: TRBD2 (6 bases). V was shortened by 6 bases and J by 3 bases, with 10 bases between the two germline ends. This CDR3 comprises 13 residues. The CDR3 nucleotides are TGTGCCAGCAGGGAGGGTGCGACAGATACGCAGTATTTT. Translating gives CASREGATDTQYF.

This clonotype was found once. The chain has TRBV10-2 and TRBJ2-3; D gene uncertain. Germline CDR1 reads WSHSY; CDR2 reads SAAADI. Trimming took 7 bases from V and 2 from J, leaving 16 bases between them. The CDR3 runs to 15 residues. The CDR3 sequence: CASTGLAEITDTQYF. The CDR3 coding sequence is TGCGCCAGCACGGGTCTGGCGGAAATCACAGATACGCAGTATTTT.

CDR3: CAWTRRGSGGYTF. The CDR3 bases are TGTGCCTGGACTCGCCGGGGGTCGGGGGGCTACACCTTC. The rearrangement joins TRBV30 to TRBJ1-2; D is possibly TRBD1 (5 bases). Germline V gene lookup returns CDR1 GTSNPN and CDR2 SVGIG (reference sequence). This CDR3 is 13 amino acids long. V lost 4 bases to trimming and J lost 8 bases, with 17 bases between them.

The chain is built from TRBV20-1 and TRBJ2-1; D ambiguous. V gave up 3 bases and J gave up 0 bases, with 15 bases separating them. Per the germline V gene, CDR1 is DFQATT and CDR2 is SNEGSKA (reference sequence). This CDR3 is 16 amino acids long. The CDR3 here is CSASSKTGSSYNEQFF. Written as DNA, the CDR3 is TGCAGTGCTAGTTCTAAGACTGGCAGCTCCTACAATGAGCAGTTCTTC.